The clone carrying this T cell receptor beta chain turned up a few times. This sample's treatment: oral pan-JAK inhibitor, 5-10 mg twice daily. The record originates from a study of CD8+ T cells in alopecia areata. Study summary: Treatment comprised oral tofacitinib, 5 to 10 mg twice daily, in treated patients. The protocol delivered tofacitinib for 6 to 18 months, then withdrew it for 6 months.

CDR1 and CDR2 from the germline V gene are SQVTM and ANQGSEA. The CDR3 has 13 amino acids. Trimming left V 3 bases short and J 11 bases short, with 17 bases between. Sequencing used cDNA as its template, made by extracting RNA and reverse transcribing it. Clones were sequenced by immunoSEQ multiplex PCR, and TCRdb holds only the in-frame ones, with some missing. The sample records over 150,000 clones, 60% to 70% being singletons. Sequences were derived from CD4+ T cells sorted from blood, sampled at week 4, from a patient treated with tofacitinib. The sequence came from a human donor with alopecia areata. V is TRBV29-1 and J is TRBJ2-1; D may correspond to TRBD1 or TRBD2 (5 bases each). The DNA of the CDR3 is TGCAGCGTTGATGGGGGTTTTGGAGATAAGCAGTTCTTC. Amino acids: CSVDGGFGDKQFF.